A single T cell receptor (beta chain) is shown here with its context. Its antigen is undetermined. This entry is derived from a study of shared clonotypes between healthy human individuals. Study-wide results and limits: Depth of sequencing was expected to influence donor clonotype sharing. Represented genetic and exposure-history diversity was restricted by having few donors.

The CDR3 spans 13 residues. Trimming cost V 0 bases and J 6 bases, with 6 bases left between them. Germline V gene lookup returns CDR1 SGHAT and CDR2 FQNNGV. Samples left unsorted employed about 90 million PBMCs for genomic DNA. Unsorted PBMC replicate PCRs drew on about 290 ng DNA, representing some 32,000 T cell genomes. TCRdb's table, derived via immunoSEQ multiplex PCR, lists solely in-frame clones and lacks some. The data show around 500,000 clones, 60% to 85% seen once. The sequenced sample was PBMCs. This chain links TRBV11-2 with TRBJ2-4; D gene uncertain. This receptor was taken from a woman aged 40-49 years in good health. Some clones in this sample may be carry-over from other donors' samples. The CDR3: CASSLDVLNIQYF. The CDR3 nucleotides are TGTGCCAGCAGCTTAGATGTCCTAAACATTCAGTACTTC.